A selection of T cell receptor beta chains follows, all from one sample in a study of blood T cell repertoires in COVID-19. Generated by immunoSEQ multiplex PCR, the TCRdb table keeps only in-frame clones and is missing some. The repertoire holds about 200,000 clones, with 88% as singletons. Input material: peripheral blood. These receptors were obtained from a man aged 18-30 years with active or convalescent COVID-19. CDR3s include the opening cysteine and the closing phenylalanine or tryptophan. D genes are given only for firm matches. Size is omitted from some rows. Given values are once, few, many or a class for expanded clones.

D	size	V	J	length	CDR3	DNA
TRBD1	.	TRBV5-1	TRBJ2-7	17	CASSLGVPGQGLQQKYF	TGCGCCAGCAGCTTGGGGGTACCGGGACAGGGATTGCAACAGAAGTACTTC
TRBD1	.	TRBV6-5	TRBJ2-7	14	CASSPRDRRYEQYF	TGTGCCAGCAGTCCCCGGGACAGGCGCTACGAGCAGTACTTC
TRBD1	.	TRBV6-5	TRBJ1-1	15	CASSTPGTGSTEAFF	TGTGCCAGCAGTACCCCCGGGACAGGGAGTACTGAAGCTTTCTTT
.	few	TRBV7-2	TRBJ1-1	14	CASSRHRDTLGAFF	TGTGCCAGCAGCCGCCACCGGGACACCCTAGGAGCTTTCTTT
.	.	TRBV3-1/TRBV3-2	TRBJ2-2	14	CASSPQGGTGELFF	TGTGCCAGCAGTCCTCAGGGGGGCACCGGGGAGCTGTTTTTT
TRBD2	.	TRBV11-2	TRBJ2-7	15	CASSLSRAGDVGQYF	TGTGCCAGCAGCCTCAGCCGGGCGGGAGATGTTGGGCAGTACTTC
.	.	TRBV29-1	TRBJ1-1	13	CSVVVEAGTEAFF	TGCAGCGTTGTTGTGGAGGCGGGCACTGAAGCTTTCTTT
.	.	TRBV11-2	TRBJ2-1	12	CASSFGLNEQFF	TGTGCCAGCAGCTTCGGTCTCAATGAGCAGTTCTTC
.	.	TRBV7-3	TRBJ1-6	14	CASSSTGGDSPLHF	TGTGCCAGCAGCTCGACAGGAGGTGATTCACCCCTCCACTTT
TRBD1	.	TRBV29-1	TRBJ2-7	14	CSVEVEDRAYEQYF	TGCAGCGTTGAAGTTGAGGACAGGGCCTACGAGCAGTACTTC
.	.	TRBV6-2/TRBV6-3	TRBJ2-1	16	CASSRFSAEIYNEQFF	TGTGCCAGCAGCCGCTTCTCAGCGGAAATCTACAATGAGCAGTTCTTC
TRBD1	.	TRBV29-1	TRBJ1-2	14	CSVERGRGLGGYTF	TGCAGCGTTGAGCGCGGCAGGGGGCTCGGTGGCTACACCTTC
.	.	TRBV11-2	TRBJ1-2	14	CASSFRGPNYGYTF	TGTGCCAGCAGCTTCAGGGGCCCGAACTATGGCTACACCTTC
TRBD2	once	TRBV9	TRBJ2-1	15	CASSVGGGAYNEQFF	TGTGCCAGCAGCGTAGGCGGGGGGGCCTACAATGAGCAGTTCTTC
TRBD1	.	TRBV2	TRBJ1-5	14	CASRPGGPNQPQHF	TGTGCCAGCAGACCAGGGGGCCCCAATCAGCCCCAGCATTTT
.	once	TRBV30	TRBJ1-3	13	CAWIGSSGNTIYF	TGTGCCTGGATAGGGAGCTCTGGAAACACCATATATTTT
.	.	TRBV6-5	TRBJ2-1	14	CASSRGTSYNEQFF	TGTGCCAGCAGTCGGGGTACTTCCTACAATGAGCAGTTCTTC
TRBD2	.	TRBV7-8	TRBJ2-7	17	CASSLYRGTSGSYEQYF	TGTGCCAGCAGCTTATACAGGGGGACTAGCGGGAGCTACGAGCAGTACTTC
TRBD1	.	TRBV27	TRBJ2-1	16	CASSSGGFTSFHEQFF	TGTGCCAGCAGTTCAGGGGGCTTCACTAGCTTTCATGAGCAGTTCTTC
.	.	TRBV19	TRBJ2-1	15	CASSQGTSSYNEQFF	TGTGCCAGTAGTCAGGGGACGAGCTCCTACAATGAGCAGTTCTTC
TRBD1	.	TRBV2	TRBJ1-2	13	CASSEQGAWGYTF	TGTGCCAGCAGTGAACAGGGGGCTTGGGGCTACACCTTC
.	once	TRBV2	TRBJ2-7	14	CASNPGIMSYEQYF	TGTGCCAGCAACCCAGGGATAATGTCCTACGAGCAGTACTTC
TRBD2	.	TRBV2	TRBJ2-3	17	CASSEGGALGRADTQYF	TGTGCCAGCAGTGAAGGAGGGGCATTAGGGAGGGCAGATACGCAGTATTTT
.	.	TRBV7-6	TRBJ1-6	15	CASSLSVSYNSPLHF	TGTGCCAGCAGCTTATCAGTCTCCTATAATTCACCCCTCCACTTT
.	once	TRBV7-6	TRBJ2-7	15	CASSSAIGEIYEQYF	TGTGCCAGCAGCTCCGCGATCGGGGAGATCTACGAGCAGTACTTC
TRBD1	.	TRBV15	TRBJ1-1	14	CATSITGGDTEAFF	TGTGCCACCAGCATAACAGGGGGAGACACTGAAGCTTTCTTT
TRBD1	once	TRBV2	TRBJ1-5	15	CASSQDRAGHQPQHF	TGTGCCAGCAGCCAGGACAGGGCTGGTCATCAGCCCCAGCATTTT
.	.	TRBV7-2	TRBJ1-1	14	CASSPHAGNTEAFF	TGTGCCAGCAGCCCCCACGCCGGGAACACTGAAGCTTTCTTT
TRBD1	.	TRBV18	TRBJ1-1	15	CASSQGQGANTEAFF	TGTGCCAGCTCACAGGGACAGGGGGCGAACACTGAAGCTTTCTTT
.	.	TRBV19	TRBJ2-7	14	CASSIAGVPYEQYF	TGTGCCAGTAGTATAGCGGGGGTCCCCTACGAGCAGTACTTC
.	few	TRBV7-2	TRBJ1-2	13	CASSAGQFYGYTF	TGTGCCAGCAGCGCCGGACAGTTCTATGGCTACACCTTC
.	.	TRBV2	TRBJ1-1	16	CASSARRGGAPTEAFF	TGTGCCAGCAGTGCACGGAGGGGAGGCGCCCCCACTGAAGCTTTCTTT
.	.	TRBV9	TRBJ1-4	16	CASSPGGEGWDEKLFF	TGTGCCAGCAGCCCGGGCGGAGAGGGATGGGATGAAAAACTGTTTTTT
.	.	TRBV6-5	TRBJ2-7	12	CASTGGFYEQYF	TGTGCCAGCACCGGCGGGTTCTACGAGCAGTACTTC
.	.	TRBV5-4	TRBJ2-7	15	CASSLKPGHRYEQYF	TGTGCCAGCAGCTTAAAGCCGGGACATCGGTACGAGCAGTACTTC
.	.	TRBV4-3	TRBJ1-1	15	CASSLTTGLNTEAFF	TGCGCCAGCAGCCTGACTACAGGGCTAAACACTGAAGCTTTCTTT
.	.	TRBV27	TRBJ1-1	14	CASSSPRENTEAFF	TGTGCCAGCAGTTCACCCAGGGAGAACACTGAAGCTTTCTTT
TRBD2	.	TRBV6-2/TRBV6-3	TRBJ2-7	17	CASSYPTALLAVYEQYF	TGTGCCAGCAGTTACCCGACTGCGTTGCTAGCGGTTTACGAGCAGTACTTC
TRBD1	.	TRBV5-1	TRBJ1-4	15	CASSLAQGSNEKLFF	TGCGCCAGCAGCTTGGCACAGGGGTCAAATGAAAAACTGTTTTTT
TRBD1	once	TRBV18	TRBJ1-6	15	CASSQRTGGRSPLHF	TGTGCCAGCTCACAAAGGACAGGGGGACGTTCACCCCTCCACTTT
TRBD2	.	TRBV5-1	TRBJ2-7	15	CASSRPSGGTYEQYF	TGCGCCAGCAGCCGACCGAGCGGGGGGACCTACGAGCAGTACTTC
.	.	TRBV3-1/TRBV3-2	TRBJ2-5	11	CASSNEGTQYF	TGTGCCAGCAGCAACGAGGGCACCCAGTACTTC
TRBD1	.	TRBV4-3	TRBJ1-1	17	CASSQDPRQGADTEAFF	TGCGCCAGCAGCCAAGACCCCCGACAGGGTGCGGACACTGAAGCTTTCTTT
TRBD1	.	TRBV5-6	TRBJ2-2	16	CASSPGTGDNTGELFF	TGTGCCAGCAGCCCCGGGACAGGGGATAACACCGGGGAGCTGTTTTTT
.	.	TRBV15	TRBJ2-2	14	CATSRPGVPGELFF	TGTGCCACCAGCAGGCCAGGGGTTCCCGGGGAGCTGTTTTTT
.	many	TRBV16	TRBJ2-1	13	CASSPGLNNEQFF	TGTGCCAGCAGCCCGGGACTCAACAATGAGCAGTTCTTC
TRBD2	.	TRBV10-3	TRBJ2-5	16	CAISEALIAGRETQYF	TGTGCCATCAGTGAGGCCCTAATAGCGGGCAGGGAGACCCAGTACTTC
.	once	TRBV28	TRBJ2-7	15	CASSSPSADSYEQYF	TGTGCCAGCAGTTCACCAAGCGCCGACTCCTACGAGCAGTACTTC
TRBD2	.	TRBV30	TRBJ2-1	17	CASGTSGRASSYNEQFF	TGTGCCAGCGGGACTAGCGGGAGGGCCAGCTCCTACAATGAGCAGTTCTTC
.	.	TRBV29-1	TRBJ1-1	14	CSVEVTGRVTEAFF	TGCAGCGTTGAAGTTACAGGCAGGGTCACTGAAGCTTTCTTT
TRBD2	.	TRBV4-2	TRBJ2-7	15	CASSQSSGGVYEQYF	TGTGCCAGCAGCCAGAGTAGCGGGGGGGTCTACGAGCAGTACTTC
.	.	TRBV5-1	TRBJ1-1	14	CASSSAQGNTEAFF	TGCGCCAGCAGCTCCGCCCAGGGAAACACTGAAGCTTTCTTT
.	.	TRBV6-5	TRBJ2-2	14	CASSLGTNTGELFF	TGTGCCAGCAGTCTAGGGACTAACACCGGGGAGCTGTTTTTT